One and the same sample provided the 11 T cell receptor beta chains below, sequenced in a study of cytomegalovirus exposure and HLA in healthy donors. The PCR ran on 60 Vbeta and 13 Jbeta primers. Produced via immunoSEQ multiplex PCR; TCRdb's table is partial and in-frame only. The sample holds about 150,000 clones, approximately 80% seen once. Sample: PBMCs. The receptors derive from a woman in her forties or fifties in good health and CMV-seropositive.

J is TRBJ2-1 and V is TRBV9, with 8 positions matching TRBD1. CDR3 length: 15 residues. V lost 0 bases to trimming and J lost 3 bases; unmatched junction nucleotides: 2. Germline V gives CDR1 SGDLS, CDR2 YYNGEE. The CDR3 DNA follows: TGTGCCAGCAGCGTAGAGGGGACAGGCTACAATGAGCAGTTCTTC. Translation gives CASSVEGTGYNEQFF.

This chain links TRBV27 with TRBJ1-5, with a tentative D call TRBD1 (6 bases). Germline V lookup: CDR1 MNHEY, CDR2 SMNVEV (reference sequence). Between the trimmed V and J ends, which lost 6 bases and 1 base, there was a span of 13 bases. This CDR3 has 15 residues. This chain's CDR3 is CASRLQGSSNQPQHF. CDR3 in DNA: TGTGCCAGCAGACTACAGGGAAGCAGCAATCAGCCCCAGCATTTT.

The rearrangement joins TRBV6-6 to TRBJ1-4; 7 bases agree with TRBD1. The germline gives CDR1 MNHNY, CDR2 SVGAGI (reference sequence). The CDR3 covers 15 residues. J was trimmed by 4 bases and V by 6 bases; bases with no gene match: 8. This CDR3 reads CASRRDRALNEKLFF. The CDR3 coding sequence is TGTGCCAGCAGGCGCGACAGGGCTCTTAATGAAAAACTGTTTTTT.

This chain uses TRBV7-2 with TRBJ1-1; no firm D call. CDR3 length: 15 amino acids. V dropped 1 base and J dropped 1 base, with 10 bases sitting between them. Germline V gene sequence: CDR1 SGHTA, CDR2 FQGNSA. Here the CDR3 DNA reads TGTGCCAGCAGCTTAGGTGGAGGGAGGAACACTGAAGCTTTCTTT. Its translation: CASSLGGGRNTEAFF.

This rearrangement joins TRBV28 to TRBJ1-2; D uncertain. The CDR3 runs 11 residues. Germline lookup yields CDR1 MDHEN and CDR2 SYDVKM. V lost 8 bases and J lost 4, with 8 bases in between. The CDR3 sequence: CASEGAYGYTF. CDR3 DNA: TGTGCCAGCGAGGGTGCCTATGGCTACACCTTC.

The chain carries TRBV15 and TRBJ2-7, with a possible D match to TRBD2 (5 bases). Germline V lookup: CDR1 LNHNV, CDR2 YYDKDF (reference sequence). This CDR3 is built from 11 residues. V was pared by 8 bases and J by 0 bases, with 5 bases between. The CDR3 nucleotides read TGTGCCACCGGGAGCTCCTACGAGCAGTACTTC. Protein: CATGSSYEQYF.

The V call is TRBV5-6, the J call TRBJ2-1, with TRBD2 as a possible D gene (5 bases). Germline values: CDR1 SGHDT, CDR2 YYEEEE. The V end was cut by 1 base, the J end by 0 bases, with 8 bases between. The CDR3 has 15 amino acids. CDR3 loop: CASSLSGNSYNEQFF. The CDR3 DNA sequence: TGTGCCAGCAGCTTGTCCGGGAACTCCTACAATGAGCAGTTCTTC.

The chain joins TRBV10-2 to TRBJ1-1, with 9 bases lining up with TRBD1. The CDR3 runs to 15 residues. Germline values: CDR1 WSHSY, CDR2 SAAADI. V was clipped by 4 bases and J by 11 bases; unmatched bases: 14. This CDR3 is CASSAGTGLSGRAFF. In nucleotides, the CDR3 is TGCGCCAGCAGTGCCGGGACAGGGCTCTCGGGTAGGGCTTTCTTT.

The chain couples TRBV30 to TRBJ2-7, with D possibly matching TRBD1 (6 bases). The V and J ends lost 0 bases and 6 bases respectively, with 12 bases between them. Germline V gives CDR1 GTSNPN, CDR2 SVGIG (reference sequence). CDR3 length equals 13 residues. CDR3 DNA sequence: TGTGCCTGGAGTGTAGTACAGGGAATCGAGCAGTACTTC. Encoded protein: CAWSVVQGIEQYF.

The chain joins TRBV6-6 to TRBJ1-1; tentative D call: TRBD1 (6 bases). V was clipped by 4 bases and J by 4 bases, with 16 bases between them. This CDR3 contains 15 residues. In germline, CDR1 is MNHNY, CDR2 SVGAGI (reference sequence). The chain's CDR3 is CASSFREGGGTEAFF. Here the CDR3 DNA reads TGTGCCAGCAGTTTCAGAGAAGGGGGGGGCACTGAAGCTTTCTTT.

The chain uses TRBV30 and TRBJ2-7; no firm D call. Germline V gene data show CDR1 as GTSNPN and CDR2 as SVGIG (reference sequence). The CDR3 extends over 11 amino acids. Trimming cost V 4 bases and J 7 bases, with 11 bases left between them. The CDR3 DNA reads as TGTGCCTGGAATGGCGGCGGTGAGCAGTACTTC. This sequence encodes CAWNGGGEQYF.